This T cell receptor (beta chain) was found in a study of T cells in Graves' hyperthyroidism and ophthalmopathy. Amplified TCR beta CDR3 regions came from RNA transcripts. An initial round of RT-PCR targeting the TCR CDR3 relied on the HTBI primer set. TCRdb processed the multiplex PCR reads anew with MiXCR; each CDR3 protein has one entry. Among approximately 100,000 distinct CDR3 sequences listed, 35% to 50% were seen once. Uncontrolled infection, other autoimmune disease, pregnancy or lactation disqualified patients from enrolment. This clonotype was seen repeatedly, ten times or more. Source material: peripheral blood or thyroid tissue (not recorded which). The receptor was isolated from a young woman with Graves' hyperthyroidism.

The DNA for the CDR3 is TGTGCCAGCACCCTAAGACTAGCGGGACTCGACAATGAGCAGTTCTTC. It specifies CASTLRLAGLDNEQFF. The V and J genes are TRBV11-2 and TRBJ2-1; 11 bases line up with TRBD2. CDR3 length: 16 residues. Germline CDR1 reads SGHAT; CDR2 reads FQNNGV. Germline trimming cut 7 bases from V and 5 bases from J; bases unmatched to any gene: 10.